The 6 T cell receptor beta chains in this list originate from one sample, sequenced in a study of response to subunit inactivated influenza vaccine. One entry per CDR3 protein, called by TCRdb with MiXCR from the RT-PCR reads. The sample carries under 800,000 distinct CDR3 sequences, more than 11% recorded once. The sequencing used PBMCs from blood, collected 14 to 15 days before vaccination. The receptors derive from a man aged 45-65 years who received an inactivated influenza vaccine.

CDR3 coding DNA: TGCGCCAGCAGCTTGGTGACAGGACCCAGAACTAACTATGGCTACACCTTC. Its translation: CASSLVTGPRTNYGYTF. The genes are TRBV5-1 and TRBJ1-2; TRBD1 might be the D (6 bases). The V and J ends lost 0 bases and 0 bases respectively, with 15 bases between them. The CDR3 is made up of 17 amino acids. Germline CDR1 reads SGHRS; CDR2 reads YFSETQ.

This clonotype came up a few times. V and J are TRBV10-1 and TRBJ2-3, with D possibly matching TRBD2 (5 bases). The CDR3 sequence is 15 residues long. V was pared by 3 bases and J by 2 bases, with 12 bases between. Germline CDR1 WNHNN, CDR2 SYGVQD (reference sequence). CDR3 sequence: CASSDGSGFTDTQYF. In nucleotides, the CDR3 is TGCGCCAGCAGTGATGGGAGCGGTTTCACAGATACGCAGTATTTT.

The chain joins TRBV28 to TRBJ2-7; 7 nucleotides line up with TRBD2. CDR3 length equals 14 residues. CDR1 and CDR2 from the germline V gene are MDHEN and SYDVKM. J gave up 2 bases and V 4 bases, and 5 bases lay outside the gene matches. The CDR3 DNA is TGTGCCAGCAGTTCGGCGGGGGTGACCTACGAGCAGTACTTC. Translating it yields CASSSAGVTYEQYF.

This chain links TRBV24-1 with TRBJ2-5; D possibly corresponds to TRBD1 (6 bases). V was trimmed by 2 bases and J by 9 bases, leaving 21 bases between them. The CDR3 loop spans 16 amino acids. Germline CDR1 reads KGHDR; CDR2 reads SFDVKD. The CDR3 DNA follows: TGTGCCACCAGTGATTCCCGGGTTGGGCTTAAGGGGGCCCAGTACTTC. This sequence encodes CATSDSRVGLKGAQYF.

The CDR3 protein is CASSNSQGDTQYF. CDR3 DNA sequence: TGTGCCAGCTCGAATAGCCAAGGAGATACGCAGTATTTT. The chain is built from TRBV7-3 and TRBJ2-3; D is undetermined. Trimming cost V 8 bases and J 5 bases, with 14 bases left between them. Germline lookup yields CDR1 SGHTA and CDR2 FQGTGA. This CDR3 has 13 residues.

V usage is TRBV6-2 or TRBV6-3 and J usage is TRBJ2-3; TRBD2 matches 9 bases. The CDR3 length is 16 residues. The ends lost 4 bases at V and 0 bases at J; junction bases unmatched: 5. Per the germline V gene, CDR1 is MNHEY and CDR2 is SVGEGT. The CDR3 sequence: CASSFATSGSTDTQYF. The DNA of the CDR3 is TGTGCCAGCAGTTTCGCGACTAGCGGTAGCACAGATACGCAGTATTTT.